This note documents a single T cell receptor (beta chain) sequence. The antigen is undetermined. The data are from a study of shared clonotypes between healthy human individuals. Study-level results: Few donors restricted represented genetic and exposure-history diversity.

In germline, CDR1 is SNHLY, CDR2 FYNNEI. This CDR3 comprises 15 residues. The germline V and J ends were trimmed by 6 bases and 13 bases, with 25 bases remaining between them. Researchers ran the assay at a deep level. For sorted subsets, approximately 200 ng DNA per replicate equaled approximately 32,000 T cell genomes. Generated by immunoSEQ multiplex PCR, the TCRdb table keeps only in-frame clones and is missing some. The table has fewer than 130,000 clones, roughly 66% seen once. The material sequenced was memory CD8+ T cells sorted from blood. Subset described: CD45RO+ cells pooled with CCR7-negative TemRA cells. The sequence came from a young woman in good health. V usage is TRBV2 and J usage is TRBJ2-1, with TRBD2 as a possible D gene (6 bases). CDR3 region: CASRTTSAVAAGQFF. DNA for the CDR3: TGTGCCAGCAGGACCACATCTGCCGTAGCGGCGGGACAGTTCTTC.